One and the same sample provided the 22 T cell receptor beta chains below, sequenced in a study of T cells after yellow fever vaccination. MiXCR was run by TCRdb on the 5' RACE reads, yielding one entry per CDR3 protein. The sample includes about 400,000 distinct CDR3 sequences, around a tenth of them seen just once. The specimen comprised PBMCs, sampled on the day of the first yellow fever vaccination. These receptors all stem from a man aged 18 to 35 who received the YFV17D yellow fever vaccine.

This clonotype was recorded a few times. The rearrangement joins TRBV18 to TRBJ1-1; D gene ambiguous. Trimming took off 2 bases at V and 6 bases at J, with 13 bases between the two ends. CDR3 size: 14 residues. The germline V gene encodes CDR1 KGHSH and CDR2 LQKENI. For the CDR3, the DNA is TGTGCCAGCTCACCAGGTACCTCTTTAGCTGAAGCTTTCTTT. It translates to CASSPGTSLAEAFF.

The chain couples TRBV6-1 to TRBJ1-1; D is possibly TRBD1 (6 bases). This CDR3 has 14 amino acids. CDR1 is MNHNS, CDR2 SASEGT, per germline. V dropped 6 bases and J dropped 1 base, with 12 bases sitting between them. The CDR3 DNA sequence: TGTGCCAGCAGAACACTGACAGGGAACACTGAAGCTTTCTTT. As protein: CASRTLTGNTEAFF.

Comments on this clonotype: As the CDR3 is not closed by the conserved phenylalanine or tryptophan, this likely results from a read error. J is TRBJ2-3 and V is TRBV9, with 8 bases lining up with TRBD1. Germline assignment: CDR1 SGDLS and CDR2 YYNGEE. The CDR3 covers 16 residues. Unmatched junction bases numbered 11, after V lost 4 bases and J lost 4 bases. This CDR3 reads CASSLRRTGKADTQYI. The CDR3 nucleotides are TGTGCCAGCAGCCTTCGACGGACAGGGAAAGCAGATACGCAGTATATT.

The chain employs TRBV7-1 and TRBJ2-1; TRBD2 matches 10 bases. TRBV7-1 is an ORF; its function is uncertain. The CDR3 spans 18 residues. The trim removed 8 bases at V and 4 bases at J, leaving 17 bases unmatched. The CDR3 here is CASGPGLIAGGFYNEQFF. The CDR3 bases are TGTGCCAGCGGCCCCGGGCTGATAGCGGGGGGCTTTTACAATGAGCAGTTCTTC.

The sample holds many counts of this clonotype. The chain couples TRBV7-2 to TRBJ2-5; 8 bases agree with TRBD1. The germline gives CDR1 SGHTA, CDR2 FQGNSA. The CDR3 loop spans 20 amino acids. With 4 bases clipped from V and 5 bases from J, the junction kept 24 bases outside the gene matches. The CDR3 nucleotides read TGTGCCAGCAGCTCCTCCCTGCAAGCGATCCCCGGACAGGGTTCGGAGACCCAGTACTTC. Its protein is CASSSSLQAIPGQGSETQYF.

This rearrangement joins TRBV20-1 to TRBJ2-7; D remains unclear. Germline loops: CDR1 DFQATT, CDR2 SNEGSKA (reference sequence). CDR3 length equals 12 residues. V was pared by 6 bases and J by 2 bases, with 11 bases between. The CDR3 coding sequence is TGCAGTGCCCCCGCTGCCACCTACGAGCAGTACTTC. It specifies CSAPAATYEQYF.

V is TRBV7-6 and J is TRBJ1-1; D gene uncertain. CDR3 size: 14 residues. Germline CDR1 reads SGHVS; CDR2 reads FNYEAQ. V was shortened by 4 bases and J by 1 base, with 10 bases between the two germline ends. CDR3 sequence reads: CASSSVWGNTEAFF. DNA of the CDR3: TGTGCCAGCAGCTCCGTTTGGGGGAACACTGAAGCTTTCTTT.

The chain has TRBV4-3 and TRBJ1-6, with 7 bases aligning to TRBD1. This CDR3 region has 15 residues. Per germline, CDR1 LGHNA and CDR2 YSLEER. V was clipped by 5 bases and J by 7 bases; unmatched bases: 8. The CDR3 DNA follows: TGCGCCAGCAGCGTCCGGGACAGCCTAAATTCACCCCTCCACTTT. Translating it yields CASSVRDSLNSPLHF.

J is TRBJ2-1 and V is TRBV28; 8 bases map to TRBD1. CDR3 length: 16 amino acids. In germline, CDR1 is MDHEN, CDR2 SYDVKM. V gave up 5 bases and J gave up 8 bases; unmatched junction bases: 14. The chain's CDR3 is CASSGGLDRGAYEQFF. CDR3 sequence (DNA): TGTGCCAGCAGTGGTGGCCTCGACAGGGGCGCGTATGAGCAGTTCTTC.

Many counts were recorded for this clonotype. The chain uses TRBV5-6 and TRBJ1-5; TRBD1 matches at 7 bases. This CDR3 has 18 residues. Germline CDR1 is SGHDT and CDR2 is YYEEEE. The V and J ends lost 2 bases and 3 bases, in that order; junction bases with no gene match: 14. The CDR3 loop is CASSFTNNPGQYNQPQHF. CDR3 nucleotide sequence: TGTGCCAGCAGCTTCACAAACAACCCGGGACAGTACAATCAGCCCCAGCATTTT.

This clonotype was counted a few times. The CDR3 is CASSQGFENEKLFF. The CDR3 bases are TGCGCCAGCAGCCAGGGGTTTGAGAATGAAAAACTGTTTTTT. This chain connects TRBV5-1 to TRBJ1-4; a weak D match, TRBD1 (6 bases). Germline CDR1 and CDR2: SGHRS and YFSETQ. V shed 4 bases and J shed 5 bases, with 12 bases lying between them. The CDR3 contains 14 residues.

This chain joins TRBV19 and TRBJ1-6, with 10 nucleotides matching TRBD1. The CDR3 has 15 residues. Per germline, CDR1 LNHDA and CDR2 SQIVND (reference sequence). V shed 6 bases, J shed 7 bases, and the junction held 6 bases outside the gene matches. The CDR3 sequence: CASSPTGGRNSPLHF. CDR3 in DNA: TGTGCCAGTAGCCCGACAGGGGGCCGGAATTCACCCCTCCACTTT.

The CDR3 sequence is CASSESVSSGANVLTF. DNA for the CDR3: TGCGCCAGCAGTGAGTCGGTCTCTTCTGGGGCCAACGTCCTGACTTTC. The gene calls are TRBV10-2 and TRBJ2-6; D is unclear. Trimming shortened V by 0 bases and J by 1 base, and 7 bases separated the two germline ends. This CDR3 spans 16 amino acids. Germline CDR1 is WSHSY and CDR2 is SAAADI.

This clonotype has only a few counts. The chain joins TRBV3-1 to TRBJ2-7; no definite D call. The germline V gene has CDR1 LGHDT and CDR2 YNNKEL (reference sequence). The V end was cut by 0 bases, the J end by 5 bases, with 8 bases between. The CDR3 runs 13 residues. The chain's CDR3 is CASSQENFDEQYF. The CDR3, as DNA: TGTGCCAGCAGCCAAGAGAATTTCGACGAGCAGTACTTC.

This clonotype was recorded a few times. The V and J genes are TRBV11-2 and TRBJ2-1, with TRBD2 identical over 8 bases. Germline CDR1 and CDR2: SGHAT and FQNNGV. The CDR3 loop spans 15 amino acids. V lost 1 base to trimming and J lost 8 bases; unmatched junction nucleotides: 7. Here the CDR3 DNA reads TGTGCCAGCAGCTTAGGGGGGACTAGGATCTATGAGCAGTTCTTC. Protein: CASSLGGTRIYEQFF.

The V call is TRBV6-2 or TRBV6-3, the J call TRBJ2-3; a weak D match, TRBD2 (5 bases). V lost 5 bases and J 6 bases, leaving 21 bases between the germline ends. In germline, CDR1 is MNHEY, CDR2 SVGEGT. The CDR3 is made up of 16 amino acids. DNA of the CDR3: TGTGCCAGCAGTCCACACCGAAGCAACGGGGTGGATACGCAGTATTTT. It yields the protein CASSPHRSNGVDTQYF.

This clonotype was detected many times. The V gene is TRBV18, the J gene TRBJ1-3, with 9 bases fitting TRBD1. In germline, CDR1 is KGHSH, CDR2 LQKENI. This CDR3 comprises 15 residues. The junction had 2 bases not matched to a gene; V was cut back by 1 base and J by 4 bases. CDR3 protein: CASSPRTGDGNTIYF. CDR3 nucleotide sequence: TGTGCCAGCTCACCACGGACAGGGGACGGAAACACCATATATTTT.

The sample holds a few counts of this clonotype. The chain uses TRBV4-2 and TRBJ1-2; maybe TRBD1 (6 bases). The CDR3 is 13 amino acids. The V and J ends lost 10 bases and 10 bases respectively, with 22 bases between them. Looked up from germline, CDR1 is LGHNA and CDR2 is YNFKEQ. CDR3 sequence (DNA): TGTGCCACCTCCCGAACAGGGAATCTGGACTACACCTTC. This gives the protein CATSRTGNLDYTF.

This clonotype was counted only a few times. The genes are TRBV28 and TRBJ2-3; possibly TRBD1 for D (6 bases). Looked up from germline, CDR1 is MDHEN and CDR2 is SYDVKM. V lost 10 bases and J 1 base, leaving 12 bases between the germline ends. CDR3 length equals 13 residues. CDR3 sequence reads: CATKGVRTDTQYF. In nucleotides, the CDR3 is TGTGCCACTAAGGGGGTACGCACAGATACGCAGTATTTT.

This clonotype was seen a few times. At one end, the junction sequence differs from germline, possibly due to a read error. The chain joins TRBV7-7 to TRBJ2-1; 7 bases fit TRBD2. The CDR3 runs to 14 residues. The germline V gene has CDR1 SSHAT and CDR2 FNYEAQ (reference sequence). The CDR3 nucleotides are TGTGCTAGCAGCTTACTCGGCGGGGGCAATGAGCAGTTCTTC. Protein sequence: CASSLLGGGNEQFF.

In its sample, this clonotype was seen a few times. The genes are TRBV19 and TRBJ2-5, with D perhaps TRBD1 (7 bases). Germline CDR1 LNHDA, CDR2 SQIVND (reference sequence). The CDR3 has 15 residues. V lost 3 bases to trimming and J lost 2 bases, with 13 bases between them. The CDR3 sequence: CASSIGGTVQETQYF. CDR3 DNA: TGTGCCAGTAGTATTGGGGGGACAGTTCAAGAGACCCAGTACTTC.

The CDR3 spells CASSFRAEIGQGGGYEQYF. The CDR3 nucleotides are TGTGCCAGCAGCTTTAGGGCCGAAATTGGGCAGGGGGGGGGATACGAGCAGTACTTC. The V gene is TRBV5-4, the J gene TRBJ2-7, with D perhaps assigned TRBD1 or TRBD2 (7 bases each). Per germline, CDR1 SGHNT and CDR2 YYREEE (reference sequence). V shed 2 bases and J shed 4 bases, with 28 bases lying between them. The CDR3 has 19 residues.